This T cell receptor beta chain came from a study of blood T cells in healthy people across ages. The study, taken as a whole, reports: With donor CMV status unknown, expanded clonotype changes were possibly confounded. The fall in TCR beta diversity per million T cells was roughly linear with age. When set beside aged donors, long-lived donors presented more naive CD4+ cells and higher diversity.

This clonotype was seen many times. Its cognate antigen is unknown. Combining a sample-barcoded 5' primer with a J-beta primer mix, a second PCR ran for roughly 6 to 12 cycles. Each cDNA molecule was tagged by a template-switch adaptor that had 12 random nucleotides. Using its own MiXCR run on the 5' RACE reads, TCRdb lists one record per CDR3 protein. The table has approximately 670,000 distinct CDR3 sequences, approximately 40% seen once; the top ten hold 25% to 35%. This receptor was obtained from a man older than 75 in good health. Material: blood.

The chain's CDR3 is CASSSQSSYEQYF. The DNA of the CDR3 is TGTGCCAGCAGCTCACAAAGCTCCTACGAGCAGTACTTC. This sequence joins TRBV7-2 and TRBJ2-7; D call uncertain. CDR1 and CDR2 from the germline V gene are SGHTA and FQGNSA. The CDR3 sequence is 13 residues long. Trimming removed 4 bases from V and 0 bases from J, with 7 bases in between.